This T cell receptor beta chain was identified during a study of CD8+ T cells in alopecia areata. Overall study context: Patients remained on tofacitinib for 6 to 18 months and then went 6 months without it. Study results and caveats: Scalp specimens additionally yield sequences from normal skin's resident alphabeta T cells.

CD4+ and CD8+ T cells were sorted from PBMCs. The CDR3 runs to 11 residues. The germline CDR1 and CDR2 sequences are LNHNV and YYDKDF (reference sequence). Trimming pared 4 bases from V and 6 bases from J, leaving 6 bases between. On this clone itself: Its matching antigen is unknown.

Extracted RNA was reverse transcribed into cDNA, the sequencing template. Only in-frame clones appear in the TCRdb table, and some are missing; sequencing was by immunoSEQ multiplex PCR. Of over 150,000 clones in the sample, 63% were seen once. V is TRBV15 and J is TRBJ2-5; D is unclear. This TCR came from a human donor with alopecia areata. The source material was CD4+ T cells sorted from blood, sampled at week 0. CDR3 region: CATSNTKTQYF. The DNA for the CDR3 is TGTGCCACCAGCAACACTAAGACCCAGTACTTC.